The 18 T cell receptor beta chains below were found in one sample sequenced in a study of brain metastases from non-small cell lung cancer. Assay: immunoSEQ multiplex PCR; the TCRdb copy retains only in-frame clones and omits some. The sample includes 2,000 to 2,500 clones, 85% to 90% seen only once; the top ten take around 9.5%. Material: tumor-adjacent normal tissue. The receptors stem from a donor aged 40 or over with non-small cell lung cancer.

This clone was picked up one time. The chain combines TRBV6-5 with TRBJ2-2, with TRBD1 matching over 9 bases. The CDR3 has 15 residues. Germline V lookup: CDR1 MNHEY, CDR2 SVGAGI. Trimming at V came to 8 bases and at J to 2 bases, leaving 6 bases not matched to a gene. The CDR3 protein is CASSGQGGNTGELFF. DNA for the CDR3: TGTGCCAGCTCGGGACAGGGAGGCAACACCGGGGAGCTGTTTTTT.

This clone was detected only once. The chain links TRBV7-8 to TRBJ1-3, with 12 bases identical to TRBD1. Germline assignment: CDR1 SGHVS and CDR2 FQNEAQ. Trimming took 0 bases from V and 0 from J; bases not matched to a gene: 3. This CDR3 contains 18 residues. The CDR3 bases are TGTGCCAGCAGCTTAGCGGGGACAGGGGGCCTCTCTGGAAACACCATATATTTT. Protein: CASSLAGTGGLSGNTIYF.

This rearrangement joins TRBV5-1 to TRBJ1-1, with D perhaps matching TRBD1 (6 bases). Trimming removed 0 bases at V and 4 bases at J, with 13 bases between. This CDR3 spans 15 amino acids. Germline V lookup: CDR1 SGHRS, CDR2 YFSETQ. CDR3 amino acids: CASSLAAGALTEAFF. CDR3 coding DNA: TGCGCCAGCAGCTTGGCGGCAGGGGCTCTCACTGAAGCTTTCTTT.

This clone was found once. The rearrangement links TRBV5-5 to TRBJ1-4, with D possibly TRBD1 on 6 matching bases. CDR1 and CDR2 (germline): SGHKS, YYEKEE (reference sequence). The CDR3 sequence is 18 residues long. Trimming removed 0 bases at V and 4 bases at J, with 19 bases between. CDR3 residues: CASSLDLVGNRVNEKLFF. The CDR3 DNA reads as TGTGCCAGCAGCTTGGATCTCGTTGGGAACAGGGTTAATGAAAAACTGTTTTTT.

The chain has TRBV19 and TRBJ1-6; possibly TRBD1 for D (5 bases). CDR1 and CDR2 from the germline V gene are LNHDA and SQIVND (reference sequence). The CDR3 is 14 residues long. Deletions cut 1 base from V and 11 bases from J, with 12 bases between. CDR3 DNA sequence: TGTGCCAGTAGTATAGCCGGGACCGGTGCACCCCTCCACTTT. It yields the protein CASSIAGTGAPLHF. The full variable domain, its missing parts supplied by reference TRBV19 and TRBJ1-6, is DGGITQSPKYLFRKEGQNVTLSCEQNLNHDAMYWYRQDPGQGLRLIYYSQIVNDFQKGDIAEGYSVSREKKESFPLTVTSAQKNPTAFYLCASSIAGTGAPLHFGNGTRLTVT.

The V and J genes are TRBV6-5 and TRBJ1-4; D gene ambiguous. This CDR3 contains 15 residues. Germline lookup yields CDR1 MNHEY and CDR2 SVGAGI. The germline V and J ends were trimmed by 5 bases and 8 bases, with 18 bases remaining between them. Here the CDR3 reads CASSLMTPQDEKLFF. CDR3 nucleotide sequence: TGTGCCAGCAGTCTAATGACACCCCAGGACGAAAAACTGTTTTTT.

V gene TRBV14 combines with J gene TRBJ1-4; 11 bases are a match to TRBD1. The CDR3 covers 16 residues. V trimming: 5 bases; J trimming: 8 bases; junction bases outside the gene matches: 10. The germline V gene has CDR1 SGHDN and CDR2 FVKESK. In DNA, the CDR3 is TGTGCCAGCAGCGGTCCCGGGACAGGGGGAGGGGAAAAACTGTTTTTT. This encodes CASSGPGTGGGEKLFF.

The rearrangement uses TRBV19 and TRBJ1-1; TRBD1 might be the D (5 bases). The germline V and J ends were trimmed by 3 bases and 0 bases, with 8 bases remaining between them. The CDR3 is made up of 14 amino acids. Germline values: CDR1 LNHDA, CDR2 SQIVND (reference sequence). Written as DNA, the CDR3 is TGTGCCAGTAGTATGCGGGGGATGAACACTGAAGCTTTCTTT. Residues: CASSMRGMNTEAFF. Together with reference TRBV19 and TRBJ1-1, the CDR3 gives the full variable domain: DGGITQSPKYLFRKEGQNVTLSCEQNLNHDAMYWYRQDPGQGLRLIYYSQIVNDFQKGDIAEGYSVSREKKESFPLTVTSAQKNPTAFYLCASSMRGMNTEAFFGQGTRLTVV.

V and J are TRBV5-4 and TRBJ1-1, with no clear D. Germline V lookup: CDR1 SGHNT, CDR2 YYREEE (reference sequence). The CDR3 is 13 amino acids. Trimming cost V 7 bases and J 2 bases, with 12 bases left between them. CDR3: CASRYVDNTEAFF. The CDR3 DNA is TGTGCCAGCCGCTACGTAGACAACACTGAAGCTTTCTTT.

The chain couples TRBV5-5 to TRBJ2-1, with D possibly matching TRBD2 (6 bases). Trimming took 7 bases from V and 4 from J, leaving 12 bases between them. This CDR3 has 13 amino acids. The V gene's germline CDR1 is SGHKS and CDR2 YYEKEE (reference sequence). This CDR3 is CASASDTYNEQFF. CDR3 coding DNA: TGTGCCAGCGCTAGCGACACTTACAATGAGCAGTTCTTC. Filled out from reference TRBV5-5 and TRBJ2-1, the complete variable domain reads DAGVTQSPTHLIKTRGQQVTLRCSPISGHKSVSWYQQVLGQGPQFIFQYYEKEERGRGNFPDRFSARQFPNYSSELNVNALLLGDSALYLCASASDTYNEQFFGPGTRLTVL.

Concerning this clone itself: One end of the junction is discordant with germline, which a read error may explain. The V call is TRBV5-1, the J call TRBJ1-6; D not resolved. Germline V gene data show CDR1 as SGHRS and CDR2 as YFSETQ. This CDR3 comprises 15 residues. CDR3 sequence (DNA): TGTGCCAGCAGCTTGGAACCAGGAGTAAATTCACCCCTCCACTTT. Translating gives CASSLEPGVNSPLHF.

The V and J genes are TRBV9 and TRBJ1-4, with 7 bases lining up with TRBD1. Per the germline V gene, CDR1 is SGDLS and CDR2 is YYNGEE. The length of the CDR3 is 15 residues. After removal of 4 bases from V and 3 bases from J, the junction contained 6 bases not matched to a gene. The CDR3 DNA is TGTGCCAGCAGCCGGGACAGTGAGGCTAATGAAAAACTGTTTTTT. Protein sequence: CASSRDSEANEKLFF.

Points on this clone: This may come from a read error, since a much larger clone is one base off. Within the sample, other DNA sequences also encode this same CDR3. The V gene is TRBV5-5, the J gene TRBJ1-1, with D possibly being TRBD1 (5 bases). Germline V lookup: CDR1 SGHKS, CDR2 YYEKEE (reference sequence). This CDR3 contains 13 residues. The CDR3 protein is CASSLEQDTEAFF. For the CDR3, the DNA is TGTGCCAGCAGTTTGGAACAGGACACTGAAGCTTTCTTT. The full variable domain, with the rest looked up from reference TRBV5-5 and TRBJ1-1, is DAGVTQSPTHLIKTRGQQVTLRCSPISGHKSVSWYQQVLGQGPQFIFQYYEKEERGRGNFPDRFSARQFPNYSSELNVNALLLGDSALYLCASSLEQDTEAFFGQGTRLTVV.

V is TRBV7-6 and J is TRBJ1-2; D is possibly TRBD1 (5 bases). Trimming left V 2 bases short and J 4 bases short, with 11 bases between. Germline V CDR1 and CDR2: SGHVS, FNYEAQ. This CDR3 has 14 amino acids. DNA of the CDR3: TGTGCCAGCAGCTTAACTCAGGGTCCCTATGGCTACACCTTC. It encodes CASSLTQGPYGYTF.

The chain combines TRBV2 with TRBJ2-1, with a weak D call TRBD1 (6 bases). In germline, CDR1 is SNHLY, CDR2 FYNNEI. V shed 5 bases and J shed 2 bases, with 13 bases lying between them. CDR3 length: 15 amino acids. CDR3 sequence: CASSPETGTYNEQFF. The CDR3 DNA sequence: TGTGCCAGCAGTCCCGAGACAGGTACCTACAATGAGCAGTTCTTC.

V usage is TRBV7-9 and J usage is TRBJ2-7; 7 nucleotides agree with TRBD1. V was clipped by 4 bases and J by 3 bases; unmatched bases: 12. The CDR3 is 16 amino acids. Germline loops: CDR1 SEHNR, CDR2 FQNEAQ (reference sequence). The CDR3 spells CASSSPRTGMDYEQYF. The CDR3 nucleotides are TGTGCCAGCAGCTCACCTAGGACAGGAATGGACTACGAGCAGTACTTC.

The chain couples TRBV2 to TRBJ2-3; possibly TRBD2 for D (7 bases). Trimming cost V 4 bases and J 14 bases, with 28 bases left between them. The CDR3 runs to 16 residues. Germline V gene sequence: CDR1 SNHLY, CDR2 FYNNEI. CDR3 nucleotides: TGTGCCAGCAGTGGGTACTTGTCCCATTACCCGGGGGGCGGGTATTTT. This encodes CASSGYLSHYPGGGYF.

Regarding this clone: At one end the junction does not follow the germline gene, possibly because of a read error. The chain couples TRBV30 to TRBJ1-2; no clear D gene. The CDR3 has 11 residues. Germline CDR1 GTSNPN, CDR2 SVGIG (reference sequence). CDR3 sequence: CAWKGPAAVLF. In DNA, the CDR3 is TGTGCCTGGAAAGGACCCGCCGCGGTCCTCTTC.